These T cell receptor beta chains were read from a single sample in a study of blood T cell repertoires in COVID-19. Profiled with immunoSEQ multiplex PCR; TCRdb holds only in-frame clones, not every one. The repertoire includes some 80,000 clones, roughly 80% of them detected once, and approximately 6.2% sits in the top ten. Sequenced sample: peripheral blood. All receptors come from a man between 60 and 75 years old with active or convalescent COVID-19. The CDR3 runs from the conserved cysteine through the conserved F or W. Fields, in order: V gene, J gene, D gene, clone size, CDR3 protein, CDR3 DNA. A D gene is named only where the DNA matches it firmly. The size entry is marked missing in some rows and otherwise reads once, few, many or a size class.

V gene: TRBV27; J gene: TRBJ2-1; D gene: TRBD1; clone size: -; CDR3 protein: CASSLWPPRQGYNEQFF; CDR3 DNA: TGTGCCAGCAGTTTATGGCCCCCGAGACAGGGTTACAATGAGCAGTTCTTC
V gene: TRBV19; J gene: TRBJ1-5; D gene: TRBD1; clone size: few; CDR3 protein: CASSTGQGAQPQHF; CDR3 DNA: TGTGCCAGTAGTACGGGACAGGGGGCTCAGCCCCAGCATTTT
V gene: TRBV5-8; J gene: TRBJ1-5; D gene: TRBD1; clone size: -; CDR3 protein: CASSVGQGFTQPQHF; CDR3 DNA: TGTGCCAGCAGCGTGGGACAGGGGTTCACGCAGCCCCAGCATTTT
V gene: TRBV7-9; J gene: TRBJ1-2; D gene: TRBD1; clone size: -; CDR3 protein: CASSSTGYHYGYTF; CDR3 DNA: TGTGCCAGCAGCTCGACAGGGTACCACTATGGCTACACCTTC
V gene: TRBV7-9; J gene: TRBJ1-5; D gene: -; clone size: -; CDR3 protein: CASSLSAGDQPQHF; CDR3 DNA: TGTGCCAGCAGCTTATCGGCGGGGGATCAGCCCCAGCATTTT
V gene: TRBV19; J gene: TRBJ1-2; D gene: -; clone size: -; CDR3 protein: CASIATAGGRRYGYTF; CDR3 DNA: TGTGCCAGTATCGCCACCGCGGGGGGCCGAAGGTATGGCTACACCTTC
V gene: TRBV5-4; J gene: TRBJ2-1; D gene: -; clone size: -; CDR3 protein: CASSLEGVSYNEQFF; CDR3 DNA: TGTGCCAGCAGCTTGGAGGGGGTTTCCTACAATGAGCAGTTCTTC
V gene: TRBV7-9; J gene: TRBJ1-1; D gene: TRBD1; clone size: -; CDR3 protein: CASSPRKLRGHTEAFF; CDR3 DNA: TGTGCCAGCAGCCCTAGGAAGCTCAGGGGGCACACTGAAGCTTTCTTT
V gene: TRBV19; J gene: TRBJ2-4; D gene: TRBD1; clone size: once; CDR3 protein: CASMGDRALKNIQYF; CDR3 DNA: TGTGCCAGTATGGGAGACAGGGCCCTCAAAAACATTCAGTACTTC
V gene: TRBV4-3; J gene: TRBJ2-1; D gene: TRBD1; clone size: -; CDR3 protein: CASSQKPLGRDSYNEQFF; CDR3 DNA: TGCGCCAGCAGCCAAAAACCCCTCGGACGGGACAGTTACAATGAGCAGTTCTTC
V gene: TRBV5-4; J gene: TRBJ1-2; D gene: TRBD1; clone size: -; CDR3 protein: CASSLDSGTGGGGYTF; CDR3 DNA: TGTGCCAGCAGCCTTGATTCGGGGACAGGGGGCGGCGGCTACACCTTC
V gene: TRBV29-1; J gene: TRBJ1-1; D gene: -; clone size: -; CDR3 protein: CSVVHLAANTEAFF; CDR3 DNA: TGCAGCGTTGTCCACTTGGCGGCGAACACTGAAGCTTTCTTT
V gene: TRBV30; J gene: TRBJ1-6; D gene: -; clone size: -; CDR3 protein: CAWSEASSYNSPLHF; CDR3 DNA: TGTGCCTGGTCCGAGGCGAGCTCCTATAATTCACCCCTCCACTTT
V gene: TRBV2; J gene: TRBJ2-5; D gene: -; clone size: -; CDR3 protein: CASSESGWQETQYF; CDR3 DNA: TGTGCCAGCAGTGAATCGGGTTGGCAAGAGACCCAGTACTTC
V gene: TRBV9; J gene: TRBJ2-3; D gene: -; clone size: -; CDR3 protein: CASSPSGYGTDTQYF; CDR3 DNA: TGTGCCAGCAGCCCATCGGGGTATGGGACAGATACGCAGTATTTT
V gene: TRBV5-1; J gene: TRBJ2-2; D gene: -; clone size: -; CDR3 protein: CASTGQGNTGELFF; CDR3 DNA: TGCGCCAGCACAGGGCAGGGGAACACCGGGGAGCTGTTTTTT
V gene: TRBV7-8; J gene: TRBJ2-1; D gene: -; clone size: -; CDR3 protein: CASSLVGGGENNEQFF; CDR3 DNA: TGTGCCAGCAGCTTAGTTGGCGGGGGCGAGAACAATGAGCAGTTCTTC
V gene: TRBV19; J gene: TRBJ1-1; D gene: -; clone size: -; CDR3 protein: CASSMVPDYTEAFF; CDR3 DNA: TGTGCCAGTAGTATGGTCCCGGACTACACTGAAGCTTTCTTT
V gene: TRBV10-3; J gene: TRBJ1-2; D gene: -; clone size: -; CDR3 protein: CAISREEYYGYTF; CDR3 DNA: TGTGCCATCAGTCGGGAGGAATACTATGGCTACACCTTC
V gene: TRBV24-1; J gene: TRBJ2-3; D gene: -; clone size: -; CDR3 protein: CATSSGGGARDTQYF; CDR3 DNA: TGTGCCACCAGTTCTGGAGGGGGGGCCCGAGATACGCAGTATTTT
V gene: TRBV2; J gene: TRBJ1-2; D gene: TRBD1; clone size: -; CDR3 protein: CASSPGQGNFGGYTF; CDR3 DNA: TGTGCCAGCAGCCCGGGACAGGGAAACTTCGGAGGCTACACCTTC
V gene: TRBV23-1; J gene: TRBJ2-4; D gene: TRBD2; clone size: -; CDR3 protein: CASSQPAGGENIQYF; CDR3 DNA: TGCGCCAGCAGTCAACCCGCGGGGGGAGAGAACATTCAGTACTTC
V gene: TRBV5-3; J gene: TRBJ1-5; D gene: TRBD1; clone size: -; CDR3 protein: CARSLRKGTVNQPQHF; CDR3 DNA: TGTGCCAGAAGCTTGAGAAAAGGGACAGTGAATCAGCCCCAGCATTTT
V gene: TRBV7-9; J gene: TRBJ1-2; D gene: -; clone size: few; CDR3 protein: CASSLDQYTF; CDR3 DNA: TGTGCCAGCAGCTTAGACCAGTACACCTTC
V gene: TRBV20-1; J gene: TRBJ2-4; D gene: -; clone size: -; CDR3 protein: CSASRQSGAKNIQYF; CDR3 DNA: TGCAGTGCCAGTAGGCAGTCGGGGGCCAAAAACATTCAGTACTTC
V gene: TRBV9; J gene: TRBJ1-6; D gene: -; clone size: -; CDR3 protein: CASSARQVQSPLHF; CDR3 DNA: TGTGCCAGCAGCGCGAGACAGGTACAGTCACCCCTCCACTTT
V gene: TRBV10-3; J gene: TRBJ1-1; D gene: TRBD1; clone size: -; CDR3 protein: CAIRDTGVTEAFF; CDR3 DNA: TGTGCCATCAGAGATACAGGGGTCACTGAAGCTTTCTTT
V gene: TRBV5-1; J gene: TRBJ2-1; D gene: -; clone size: -; CDR3 protein: CASSLAMTTYNEQFF; CDR3 DNA: TGCGCCAGCAGCTTGGCCATGACTACCTACAATGAGCAGTTCTTC
V gene: TRBV6-2/TRBV6-3; J gene: TRBJ2-7; D gene: -; clone size: few; CDR3 protein: CASSYDRTYEQYF; CDR3 DNA: TGTGCCAGCAGTTACGACAGAACCTACGAGCAGTACTTC
V gene: TRBV9; J gene: TRBJ1-2; D gene: -; clone size: -; CDR3 protein: CASSVDGGGGYTF; CDR3 DNA: TGTGCCAGCAGCGTAGACGGGGGAGGTGGCTACACCTTC
V gene: TRBV14; J gene: TRBJ2-5; D gene: TRBD2; clone size: -; CDR3 protein: CASSHPLAGEKETQYF; CDR3 DNA: TGTGCCAGCAGCCACCCACTAGCGGGGGAAAAAGAGACCCAGTACTTC
V gene: TRBV11-2; J gene: TRBJ1-1; D gene: -; clone size: -; CDR3 protein: CASSGSGTTSEAFF; CDR3 DNA: TGTGCCAGCAGCGGTTCCGGGACAACCAGTGAAGCTTTCTTT
V gene: TRBV7-9; J gene: TRBJ1-2; D gene: TRBD1; clone size: -; CDR3 protein: CASSSGTGGVKYGYTF; CDR3 DNA: TGTGCCAGCAGCTCCGGGACAGGAGGAGTTAAGTATGGCTACACCTTC
V gene: TRBV18; J gene: TRBJ1-5; D gene: -; clone size: -; CDR3 protein: CASSPSGKNSNQPQHF; CDR3 DNA: TGTGCCAGCTCACCTTCCGGGAAGAATAGCAATCAGCCCCAGCATTTT
V gene: TRBV5-4; J gene: TRBJ2-7; D gene: -; clone size: once; CDR3 protein: CASSLRGGSYEQYF; CDR3 DNA: TGTGCCAGCAGCTTGAGGGGGGGATCCTACGAGCAGTACTTC
V gene: TRBV25-1; J gene: TRBJ2-5; D gene: -; clone size: -; CDR3 protein: CASSELVALQETQYF; CDR3 DNA: TGTGCCAGCAGTGAGTTGGTAGCGTTGCAGGAGACCCAGTACTTC
V gene: TRBV24-1; J gene: TRBJ2-3; D gene: -; clone size: -; CDR3 protein: CATSGIQGSTDTQYF; CDR3 DNA: TGTGCCACCAGTGGAATCCAGGGGAGCACAGATACGCAGTATTTT
V gene: TRBV27; J gene: TRBJ1-2; D gene: -; clone size: -; CDR3 protein: CASTAGRGWGYTF; CDR3 DNA: TGTGCCAGCACAGCAGGCCGCGGGTGGGGCTACACCTTC
V gene: TRBV19; J gene: TRBJ2-7; D gene: TRBD2; clone size: few; CDR3 protein: CASSPRRTGGVYEQYF; CDR3 DNA: TGTGCCAGTAGCCCCCGGCGTACGGGGGGGGTCTACGAGCAGTACTTC
V gene: TRBV6-5; J gene: TRBJ1-1; D gene: TRBD1; clone size: -; CDR3 protein: CASSRDSLNTEAFF; CDR3 DNA: TGTGCCAGCAGCCGGGACAGCTTGAACACTGAAGCTTTCTTT
V gene: TRBV5-1; J gene: TRBJ1-6; D gene: TRBD1; clone size: -; CDR3 protein: CASSFWDRRDSPLHF; CDR3 DNA: TGCGCCAGCAGCTTCTGGGACAGACGGGATTCACCCCTCCACTTT
V gene: TRBV3-1/TRBV3-2; J gene: TRBJ2-1; D gene: TRBD2; clone size: -; CDR3 protein: CASSELAGGSNEQFF; CDR3 DNA: TGTGCCAGCAGTGAACTAGCGGGGGGCTCCAATGAGCAGTTCTTC
V gene: TRBV27; J gene: TRBJ1-1; D gene: -; clone size: few; CDR3 protein: CASSWDMRNTEAFF; CDR3 DNA: TGTGCCAGCAGTTGGGACATGCGGAACACTGAAGCTTTCTTT
V gene: TRBV14; J gene: TRBJ2-1; D gene: TRBD2; clone size: -; CDR3 protein: CASPGGAGFF; CDR3 DNA: TGTGCCAGCCCCGGGGGGGCGGGGTTCTTC
V gene: TRBV5-1; J gene: TRBJ2-2; D gene: -; clone size: -; CDR3 protein: CASSFQGNTGELFF; CDR3 DNA: TGCGCCAGCAGCTTCCAGGGGAACACCGGGGAGCTGTTTTTT
V gene: TRBV6-2/TRBV6-3; J gene: TRBJ1-2; D gene: -; clone size: once; CDR3 protein: CASSSGQMRGYGYTF; CDR3 DNA: TGTGCCAGCAGTTCCGGACAGATGAGGGGGTATGGCTACACCTTC
V gene: TRBV2; J gene: TRBJ1-4; D gene: -; clone size: -; CDR3 protein: CASSEGFARGEKLFF; CDR3 DNA: TGTGCCAGCAGTGAGGGATTCGCCAGGGGTGAAAAACTGTTTTTT
V gene: TRBV6-2/TRBV6-3; J gene: TRBJ1-1; D gene: -; clone size: -; CDR3 protein: CASSYTEGGTEAFF; CDR3 DNA: TGTGCCAGCAGTTACACGGAAGGGGGAACTGAAGCTTTCTTT
V gene: TRBV6-2/TRBV6-3; J gene: TRBJ1-1; D gene: -; clone size: once; CDR3 protein: CASSPYRIGGTEAFF; CDR3 DNA: TGTGCCAGCAGTCCCTACAGGATCGGGGGGACTGAAGCTTTCTTT
V gene: TRBV3-1/TRBV3-2; J gene: TRBJ1-2; D gene: -; clone size: -; CDR3 protein: CASSQTRGTFYGYTF; CDR3 DNA: TGTGCCAGCAGCCAAACCCGCGGGACGTTCTATGGCTACACCTTC
V gene: TRBV10-3; J gene: TRBJ1-1; D gene: -; clone size: -; CDR3 protein: CAISERGRNTEAFF; CDR3 DNA: TGTGCCATCAGTGAGAGGGGCAGGAACACTGAAGCTTTCTTT